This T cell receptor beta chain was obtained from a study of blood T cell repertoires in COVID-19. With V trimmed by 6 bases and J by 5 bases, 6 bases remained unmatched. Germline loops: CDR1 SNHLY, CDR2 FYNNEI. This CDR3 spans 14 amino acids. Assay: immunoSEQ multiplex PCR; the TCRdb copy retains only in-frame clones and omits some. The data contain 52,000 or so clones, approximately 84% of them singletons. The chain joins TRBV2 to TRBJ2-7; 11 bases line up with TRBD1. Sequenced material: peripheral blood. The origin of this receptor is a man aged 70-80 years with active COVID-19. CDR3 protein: CASSGQGAVNEQYF. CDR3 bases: TGTGCCAGCAGCGGACAGGGGGCTGTCAACGAGCAGTACTTC.